This T cell receptor (beta chain) was sequenced in a study of graft-versus-host responses after intestinal transplantation. The sample holds one count of this clone. Investigators plated approximately 200,000 CFSE-labeled responder cells together with approximately 200,000 irradiated stimulator cells labeled with violet dye. The repertoire was sequenced with immunoSEQ multiplex PCR; TCRdb's copy has only in-frame clones and lacks some. The sample yields approximately 22,000 clones, 40% to 50% seen once. V lost 2 bases, J lost 2 bases, and 4 bases stayed unmatched. Germline CDR1 and CDR2: SGHRS and YFSETQ. The CDR3 has 16 amino acids.

The clonotype comes from a human patient who received an intestinal transplant. The rearrangement links TRBV5-1 to TRBJ2-1; TRBD1 agrees at 10 bases. Source: alloreactive CD4+ T cells from a mixed lymphocyte reaction culture, taken before intestinal transplant. The subset was: CFSE-low proliferating T cells sorted from roughly six-day pre-transplant mixed lymphocyte reaction (GvH or HvG direction). Here the CDR3 reads CASSLGDRGAYNEQFF. In DNA, the CDR3 is TGCGCCAGCAGCTTAGGGGACAGGGGTGCCTACAATGAGCAGTTCTTC.